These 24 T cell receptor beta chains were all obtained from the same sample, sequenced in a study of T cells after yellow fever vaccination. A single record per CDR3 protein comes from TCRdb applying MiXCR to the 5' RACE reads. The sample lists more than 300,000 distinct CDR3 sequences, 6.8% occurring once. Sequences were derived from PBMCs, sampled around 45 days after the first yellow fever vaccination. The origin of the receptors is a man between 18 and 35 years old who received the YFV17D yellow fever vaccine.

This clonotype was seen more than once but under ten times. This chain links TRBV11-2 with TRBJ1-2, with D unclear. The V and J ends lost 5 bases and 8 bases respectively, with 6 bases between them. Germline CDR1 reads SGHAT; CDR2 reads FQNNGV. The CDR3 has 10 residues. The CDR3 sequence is CASSGSGYTF. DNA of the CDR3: TGTGCCAGCAGCGGGAGCGGCTACACCTTC.

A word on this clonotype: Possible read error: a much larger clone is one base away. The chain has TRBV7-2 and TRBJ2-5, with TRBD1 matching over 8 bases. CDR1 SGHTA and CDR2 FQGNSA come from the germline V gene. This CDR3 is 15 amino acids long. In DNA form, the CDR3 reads TGTGCCAGCAGGTTATTTCGGACAGGGCTCGGGACCCGGTACTTC. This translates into CASRLFRTGLGTRYF.

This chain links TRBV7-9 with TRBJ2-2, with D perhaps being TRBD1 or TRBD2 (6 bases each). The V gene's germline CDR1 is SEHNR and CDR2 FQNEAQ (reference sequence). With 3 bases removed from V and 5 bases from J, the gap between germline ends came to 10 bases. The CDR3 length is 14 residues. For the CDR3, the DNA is TGTGCCAGCAGCTTCACAGGGAGGACCGGGGAGCTGTTTTTT. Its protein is CASSFTGRTGELFF.

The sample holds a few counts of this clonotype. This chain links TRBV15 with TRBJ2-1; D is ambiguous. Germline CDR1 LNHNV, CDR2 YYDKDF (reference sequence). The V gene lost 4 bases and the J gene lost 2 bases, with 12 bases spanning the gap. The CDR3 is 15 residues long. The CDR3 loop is CATSIRVDTYNEQFF. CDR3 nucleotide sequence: TGTGCCACCAGCATTCGGGTAGATACCTACAATGAGCAGTTCTTC.

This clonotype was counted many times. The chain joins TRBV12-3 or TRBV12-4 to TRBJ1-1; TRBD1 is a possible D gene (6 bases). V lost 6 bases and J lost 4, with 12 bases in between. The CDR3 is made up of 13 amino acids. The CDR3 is CASSRNRVTEAFF. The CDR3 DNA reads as TGTGCCAGCAGCCGAAACAGGGTCACTGAAGCTTTCTTT.

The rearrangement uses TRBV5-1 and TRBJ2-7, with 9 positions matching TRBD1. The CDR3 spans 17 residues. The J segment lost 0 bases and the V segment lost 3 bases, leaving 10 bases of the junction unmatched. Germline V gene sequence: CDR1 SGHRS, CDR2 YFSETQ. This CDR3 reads CASSWRYRGLISYEQYF. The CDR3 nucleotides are TGCGCCAGCAGCTGGCGGTACAGGGGGCTTATCTCCTACGAGCAGTACTTC.

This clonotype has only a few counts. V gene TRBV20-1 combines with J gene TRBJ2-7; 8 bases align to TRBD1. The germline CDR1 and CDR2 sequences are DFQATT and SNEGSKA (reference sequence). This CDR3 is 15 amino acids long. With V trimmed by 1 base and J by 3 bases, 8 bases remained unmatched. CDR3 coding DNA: TGCAGTGCTAGAGCCGCGACAGGGGCACTCTACGAGCAGTACTTC. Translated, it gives CSARAATGALYEQYF.

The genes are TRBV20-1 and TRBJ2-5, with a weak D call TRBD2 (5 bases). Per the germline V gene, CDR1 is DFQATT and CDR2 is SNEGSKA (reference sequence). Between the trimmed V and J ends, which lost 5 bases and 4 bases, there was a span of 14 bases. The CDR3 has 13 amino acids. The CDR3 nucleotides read TGCAGTGCTCCCCTAGCTACCGGAGAGACCCAGTACTTC. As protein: CSAPLATGETQYF.

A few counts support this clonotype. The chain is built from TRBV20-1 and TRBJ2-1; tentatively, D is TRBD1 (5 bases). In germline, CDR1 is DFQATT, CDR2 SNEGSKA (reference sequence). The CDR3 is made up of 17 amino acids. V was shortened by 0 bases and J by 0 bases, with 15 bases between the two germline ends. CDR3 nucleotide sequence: TGCAGTGCTAGAGATTCCGCCGGACAAAGCTCCTACAATGAGCAGTTCTTC. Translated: CSARDSAGQSSYNEQFF.

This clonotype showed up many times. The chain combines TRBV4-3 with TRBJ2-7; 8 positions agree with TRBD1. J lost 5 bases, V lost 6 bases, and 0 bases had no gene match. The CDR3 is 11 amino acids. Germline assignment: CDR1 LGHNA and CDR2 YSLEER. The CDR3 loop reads CASRQGDEQYF. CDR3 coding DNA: TGCGCCAGCAGACAGGGGGACGAGCAGTACTTC.

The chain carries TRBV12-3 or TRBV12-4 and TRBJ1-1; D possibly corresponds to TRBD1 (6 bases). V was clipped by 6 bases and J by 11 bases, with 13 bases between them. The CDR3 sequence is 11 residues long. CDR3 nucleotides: TGTGCCAGCAGCCCAGGGGTGGGGGCTTTCTTT. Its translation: CASSPGVGAFF.

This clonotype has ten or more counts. DNA for the CDR3: TGTGCCAGCAGCTTAGGCAGTGTCCGCGGGATGGAGACCCAGTACTTC. Encoded protein: CASSLGSVRGMETQYF. J is TRBJ2-5 and V is TRBV7-2, with D tentatively TRBD2 (6 bases). The length of the CDR3 is 16 residues. The V gene lost 1 base and the J gene lost 5 bases, with 17 bases spanning the gap. Germline V gene sequence: CDR1 SGHTA, CDR2 FQGNSA.

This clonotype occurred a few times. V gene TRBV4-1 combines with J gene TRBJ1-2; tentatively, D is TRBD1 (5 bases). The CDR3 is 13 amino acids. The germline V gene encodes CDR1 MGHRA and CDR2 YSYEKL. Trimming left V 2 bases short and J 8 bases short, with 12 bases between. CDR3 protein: CASSQKYGDGYTF. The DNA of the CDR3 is TGCGCCAGCAGCCAAAAATATGGGGACGGCTACACCTTC.

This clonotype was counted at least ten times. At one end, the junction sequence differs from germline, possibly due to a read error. CDR3 loop: CASSPGRGQETQYF. Here the CDR3 DNA reads TGTGCCAGCTCGCCCGGACGGGGCCAAGAGACCCAGTACTTC. The rearrangement links TRBV5-1 to TRBJ2-5; TRBD2 is a possible D gene (5 bases). CDR1 SGHRS and CDR2 YFSETQ come from the germline V gene. This CDR3 has 14 amino acids.

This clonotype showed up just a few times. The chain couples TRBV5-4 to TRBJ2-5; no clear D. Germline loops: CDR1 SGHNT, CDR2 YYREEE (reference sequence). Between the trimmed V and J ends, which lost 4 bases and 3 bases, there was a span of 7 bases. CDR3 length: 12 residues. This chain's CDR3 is CASSAEEETQYF. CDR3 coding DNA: TGTGCCAGCAGCGCTGAGGAAGAGACCCAGTACTTC.

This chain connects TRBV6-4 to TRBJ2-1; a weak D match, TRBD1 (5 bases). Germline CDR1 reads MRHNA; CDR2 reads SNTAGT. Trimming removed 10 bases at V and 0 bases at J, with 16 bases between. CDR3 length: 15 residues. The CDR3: CATRKGISSYNEQFF. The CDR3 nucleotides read TGTGCCACGAGGAAGGGGATTAGCTCCTACAATGAGCAGTTCTTC.

CDR3 residues: CASSTGGAEETQYF. The DNA for the CDR3 is TGTGCCAGCAGCACCGGCGGGGCAGAAGAGACCCAGTACTTC. J is TRBJ2-5 and V is TRBV7-3, with D possibly being TRBD2 (6 bases). The CDR3 covers 14 residues. The V gene's germline CDR1 is SGHTA and CDR2 FQGTGA. Deletions cut 5 bases from V and 3 bases from J, with 13 bases between. Drawing the rest from reference TRBV7-3 and TRBJ2-5, the complete variable domain is GAGVSQTPSNKVTEKGKYVELRCDPISGHTALYWYRQSLGQGPEFLIYFQGTGAADDSGLPNDRFFAVRPEGSVSTLKIQRTERGDSAVYLCASSTGGAEETQYFGPGTRLLVL.

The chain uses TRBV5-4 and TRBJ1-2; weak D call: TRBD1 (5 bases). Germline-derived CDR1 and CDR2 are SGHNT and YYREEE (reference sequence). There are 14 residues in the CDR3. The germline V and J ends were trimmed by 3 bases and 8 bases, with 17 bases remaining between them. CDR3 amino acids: CASSSTGGGYGYTF. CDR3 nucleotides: TGTGCCAGCAGCTCCACCGGGGGGGGGTACGGCTACACCTTC.

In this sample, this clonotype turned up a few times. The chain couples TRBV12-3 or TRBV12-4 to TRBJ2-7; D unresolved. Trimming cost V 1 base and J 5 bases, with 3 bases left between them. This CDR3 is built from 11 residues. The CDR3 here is CASSLDHEQYF. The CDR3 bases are TGTGCCAGCAGTTTAGACCACGAGCAGTACTTC.

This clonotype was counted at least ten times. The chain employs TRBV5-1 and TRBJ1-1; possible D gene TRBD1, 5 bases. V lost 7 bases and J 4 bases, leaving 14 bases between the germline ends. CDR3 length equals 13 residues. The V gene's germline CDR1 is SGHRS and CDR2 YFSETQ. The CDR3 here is CASWRGSGTEAFF. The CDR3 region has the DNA TGCGCCAGCTGGAGGGGTTCGGGCACTGAAGCTTTCTTT.

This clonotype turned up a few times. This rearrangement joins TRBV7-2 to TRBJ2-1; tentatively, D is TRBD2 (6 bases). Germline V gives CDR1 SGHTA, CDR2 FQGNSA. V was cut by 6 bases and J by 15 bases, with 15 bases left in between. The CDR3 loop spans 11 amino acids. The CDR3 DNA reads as TGTGCCAGCAGTTCCGGACTATTGTTGTTCTTC. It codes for CASSSGLLLFF.

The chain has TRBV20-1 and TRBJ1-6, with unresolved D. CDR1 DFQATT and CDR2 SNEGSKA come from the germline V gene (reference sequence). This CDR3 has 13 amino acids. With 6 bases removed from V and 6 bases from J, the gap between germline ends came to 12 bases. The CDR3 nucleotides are TGCAGTGCGGTCAACCTTGCTAATTCACCCCTCCACTTT. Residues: CSAVNLANSPLHF.

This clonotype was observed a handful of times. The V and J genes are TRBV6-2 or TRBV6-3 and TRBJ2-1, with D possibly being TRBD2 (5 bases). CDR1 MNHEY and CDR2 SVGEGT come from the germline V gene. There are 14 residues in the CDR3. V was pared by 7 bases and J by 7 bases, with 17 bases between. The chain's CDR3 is CASTGSAGGNEQFF. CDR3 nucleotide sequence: TGTGCCAGCACCGGCTCGGCAGGAGGAAATGAGCAGTTCTTC.

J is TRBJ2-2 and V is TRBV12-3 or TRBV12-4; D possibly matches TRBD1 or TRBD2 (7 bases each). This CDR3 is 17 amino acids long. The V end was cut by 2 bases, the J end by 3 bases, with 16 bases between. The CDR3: CASSLSGGAFHTGELFF. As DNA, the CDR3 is TGTGCCAGCAGTTTATCAGGGGGGGCTTTCCACACCGGGGAGCTGTTTTTT.